This T cell receptor (beta chain) was sequenced in a study of blood T cell repertoires in COVID-19. CDR3 size: 16 residues. CDR1 is SGHNT, CDR2 YENEEA, per germline. Trimming cost V 2 bases and J 2 bases, with 15 bases left between them. This clone came up a few times. TCRdb's table, derived via immunoSEQ multiplex PCR, lists solely in-frame clones and lacks some. The data contain approximately 150,000 clones, approximately 88% of them singletons. The TCR sequence derives from a woman between 45 and 60 years old with acute or convalescent COVID-19. The chain combines TRBV11-3 with TRBJ1-1, with D possibly TRBD1 on 5 matching bases. Sequencing used peripheral blood. CDR3 region: CASSLQGPTFNTEAFF. CDR3 in DNA: TGTGCCAGCAGCTTACAGGGTCCCACCTTTAACACTGAAGCTTTCTTT. Variable domain in full (rest from reference TRBV11-3 and TRBJ1-1): EAGVVQSPRYKIIEKKQPVAFWCNPISGHNTLYWYLQNLGQGPELLIRYENEEAVDDSQLPKDRFSAERLKGVDSTLKIQPAELGDSAVYLCASSLQGPTFNTEAFFGQGTRLTVV.